This T cell receptor (beta chain) was recorded in a study of T cell responses to AZD1222 COVID-19 vaccine. General study findings and limits: Vaccine-related CD4 TCRs covered spike, predominating at 160-218 and 743-854.

TCRdb's table, derived via immunoSEQ multiplex PCR, lists solely in-frame clones and lacks some. Of approximately 97,000 clones in the sample, 91% are singletons; the top ten hold around 8.1%. This clone was picked up one time. The antigen remains unidentified. The CDR3 runs 16 residues. V was clipped by 2 bases and J by 5 bases; unmatched bases: 9. Germline loops: CDR1 LGHNA, CDR2 YSLEER. The TCR originated in an adult in good health. This specimen was peripheral blood, taken on day 0 of AZD1222 vaccination. J is TRBJ2-1 and V is TRBV4-3; 7 bases fit TRBD2. CDR3 protein: CASSQKMGGSNNEQFF. In DNA form, the CDR3 reads TGCGCCAGCAGCCAAAAGATGGGGGGGTCCAACAATGAGCAGTTCTTC.